The rows below give T cell receptor beta chains drawn from one sample of a study of blood T cell repertoires in COVID-19. Produced via immunoSEQ multiplex PCR; TCRdb's table is partial and in-frame only. The sample lists about 230,000 clones; approximately 88% were seen once. The sample taken for sequencing was peripheral blood. All receptors come from a man in his forties with acute or convalescent COVID-19. Each CDR3 is given with its conserved first and last residue. The D gene is left open where the match is weak.

j_gene,v_gene,d_gene,CDR3aa
TRBJ2-3,TRBV6-5,TRBD1,CASRQGQGGDTQYF
TRBJ1-2,TRBV25-1,-,CASSESVRGGYTF
TRBJ1-3,TRBV7-9,-,CASSPGQSASGNTIYF
TRBJ1-5,TRBV18,-,CASSPLLSNQPQHF
TRBJ2-5,TRBV18,-,CASSPAGQETQYF
TRBJ1-2,TRBV5-1,-,CASSLAKGVLDGYTF
TRBJ2-1,TRBV5-1,-,CASSLRGSYNEQFF
TRBJ1-1,TRBV14,-,CASSPDWMNTEAFF
TRBJ2-5,TRBV7-2,-,CASSRRGGEGETQYF
TRBJ2-4,TRBV30,-,CAWSVWQGAKNIQYF
TRBJ2-2,TRBV11-2,-,CASSSLGELFF
TRBJ1-1,TRBV5-1,-,CASSLGLGTYTEAFF
TRBJ2-1,TRBV19,-,CASSIRASFEQFF
TRBJ1-2,TRBV12-3/TRBV12-4,-,CASVTTTNYGYTF
TRBJ2-1,TRBV11-2,-,CASSELINNEQFF
TRBJ1-2,TRBV19,-,CASSATGNYGYTF
TRBJ1-5,TRBV5-1,-,CASSLERDQPQHF
TRBJ2-7,TRBV3-1/TRBV3-2,TRBD2,CASSQDLLAGDTEQYF